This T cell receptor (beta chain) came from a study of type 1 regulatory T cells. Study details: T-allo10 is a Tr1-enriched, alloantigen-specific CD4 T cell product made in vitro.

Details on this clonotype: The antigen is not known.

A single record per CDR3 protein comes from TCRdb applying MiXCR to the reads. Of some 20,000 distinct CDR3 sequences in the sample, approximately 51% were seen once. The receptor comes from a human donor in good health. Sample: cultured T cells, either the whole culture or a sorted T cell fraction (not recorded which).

In DNA, the CDR3 is TGTGCCAGCAGCTTGCGGGGGGCGCGTTCACCCCTCCACTTT. The encoded protein is CASSLRGARSPLHF. The genes are TRBV5-6 and TRBJ1-6, with a possible D match to TRBD1 (6 bases). Between the trimmed V and J ends, which lost 1 base and 9 bases, there was a span of 11 bases. Germline values: CDR1 SGHDT, CDR2 YYEEEE. The CDR3 consists of 14 residues.